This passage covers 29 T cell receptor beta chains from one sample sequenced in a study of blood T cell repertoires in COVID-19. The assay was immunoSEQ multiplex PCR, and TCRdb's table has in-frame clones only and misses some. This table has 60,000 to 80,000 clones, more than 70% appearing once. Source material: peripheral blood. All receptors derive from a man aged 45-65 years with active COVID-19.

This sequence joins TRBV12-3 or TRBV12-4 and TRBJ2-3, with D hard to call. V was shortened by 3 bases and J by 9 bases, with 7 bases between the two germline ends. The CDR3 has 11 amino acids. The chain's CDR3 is CASSFPGTQYF. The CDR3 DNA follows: TGTGCCAGCAGTTTTCCTGGCACGCAGTATTTT.

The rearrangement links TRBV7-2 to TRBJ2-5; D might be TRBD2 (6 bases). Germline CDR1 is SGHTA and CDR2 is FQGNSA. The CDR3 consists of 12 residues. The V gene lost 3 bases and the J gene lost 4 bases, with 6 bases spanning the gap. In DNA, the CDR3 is TGTGCCAGCAGCTTGACTAGAGAGACCCAGTACTTC. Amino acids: CASSLTRETQYF.

The CDR3 DNA follows: TGTGCCAGCAGTCCCCGGGACGGACAGAGCGGAGGCTACACCTTC. This sequence encodes CASSPRDGQSGGYTF. This sequence joins TRBV27 and TRBJ1-2; D is possibly TRBD1 (6 bases). V shed 5 bases and J shed 8 bases, with 21 bases lying between them. Germline assignment: CDR1 MNHEY and CDR2 SMNVEV (reference sequence). This CDR3 is built from 15 residues.

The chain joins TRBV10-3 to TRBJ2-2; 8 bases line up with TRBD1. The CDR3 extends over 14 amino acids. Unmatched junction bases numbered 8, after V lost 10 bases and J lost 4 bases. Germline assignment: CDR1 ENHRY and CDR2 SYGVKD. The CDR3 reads CATGQGASTGELFF. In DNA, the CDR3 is TGTGCCACCGGACAGGGAGCGAGCACCGGGGAGCTGTTTTTT.

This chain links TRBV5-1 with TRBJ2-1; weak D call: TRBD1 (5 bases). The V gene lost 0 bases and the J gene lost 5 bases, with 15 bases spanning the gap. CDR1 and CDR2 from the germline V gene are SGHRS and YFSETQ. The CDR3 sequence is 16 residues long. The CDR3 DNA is TGCGCCAGCAGCTTGGCGCCCCAGGGCGTAGACAATGAGCAGTTCTTC. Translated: CASSLAPQGVDNEQFF.

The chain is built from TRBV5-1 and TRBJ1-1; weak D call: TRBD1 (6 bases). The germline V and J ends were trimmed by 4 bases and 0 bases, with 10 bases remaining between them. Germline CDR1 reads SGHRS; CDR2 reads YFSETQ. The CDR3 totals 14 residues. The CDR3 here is CASSEGVVNTEAFF. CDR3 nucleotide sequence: TGCGCCAGCAGCGAGGGGGTCGTGAACACTGAAGCTTTCTTT.

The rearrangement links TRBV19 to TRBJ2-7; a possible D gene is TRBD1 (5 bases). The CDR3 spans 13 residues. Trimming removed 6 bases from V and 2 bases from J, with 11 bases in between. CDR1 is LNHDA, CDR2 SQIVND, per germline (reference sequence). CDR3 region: CASSPGRTYEQYF. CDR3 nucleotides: TGTGCCAGTAGCCCAGGGCGGACCTACGAGCAGTACTTC.

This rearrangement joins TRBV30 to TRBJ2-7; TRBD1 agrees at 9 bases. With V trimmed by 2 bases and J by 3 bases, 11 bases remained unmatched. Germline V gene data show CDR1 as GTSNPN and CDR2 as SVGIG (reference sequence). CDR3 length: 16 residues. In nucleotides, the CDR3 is TGTGCCTGGAGTCCCACCGGGACAGGGACCTACTACGAGCAGTACTTC. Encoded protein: CAWSPTGTGTYYEQYF.

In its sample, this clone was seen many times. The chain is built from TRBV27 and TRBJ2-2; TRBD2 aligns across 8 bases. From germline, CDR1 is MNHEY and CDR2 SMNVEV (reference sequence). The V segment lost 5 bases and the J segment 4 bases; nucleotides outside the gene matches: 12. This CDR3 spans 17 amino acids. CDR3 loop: CASSIRGLAGTTGELFF. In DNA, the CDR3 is TGTGCCAGCAGTATCCGCGGACTAGCCGGGACCACCGGGGAGCTGTTTTTT.

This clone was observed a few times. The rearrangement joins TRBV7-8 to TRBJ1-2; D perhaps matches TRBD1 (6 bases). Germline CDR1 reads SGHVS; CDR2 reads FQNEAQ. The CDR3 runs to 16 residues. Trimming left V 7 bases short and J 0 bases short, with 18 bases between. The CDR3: CASTNAGAQANYGYTF. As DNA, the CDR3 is TGTGCCAGCACCAACGCAGGGGCTCAAGCTAACTATGGCTACACCTTC. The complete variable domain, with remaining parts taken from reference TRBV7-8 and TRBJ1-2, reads GAGVSQSPRYKVAKRGQDVALRCDPISGHVSLFWYQQALGQGPEFLTYFQNEAQLDKSGLPSDRFFAERPEGSVSTLKIQRTQQEDSAVYLCASTNAGAQANYGYTFGSGTRLTVV.

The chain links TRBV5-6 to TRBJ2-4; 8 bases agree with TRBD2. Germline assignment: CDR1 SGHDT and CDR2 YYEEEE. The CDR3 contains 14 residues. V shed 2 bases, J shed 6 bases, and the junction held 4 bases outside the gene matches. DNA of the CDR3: TGTGCCAGCAGCTTTAGCGGGAATGGAAACATTCAGTACTTC. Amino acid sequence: CASSFSGNGNIQYF. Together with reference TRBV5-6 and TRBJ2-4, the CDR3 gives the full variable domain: DAGVTQSPTHLIKTRGQQVTLRCSPKSGHDTVSWYQQALGQGPQFIFQYYEEEERQRGNFPDRFSGHQFPNYSSELNVNALLLGDSALYLCASSFSGNGNIQYFGAGTRLSVL.

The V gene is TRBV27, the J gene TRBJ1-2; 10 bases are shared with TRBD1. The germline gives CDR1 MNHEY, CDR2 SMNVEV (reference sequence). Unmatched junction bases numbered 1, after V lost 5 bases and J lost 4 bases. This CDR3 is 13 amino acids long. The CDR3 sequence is CASSRTGGYGYTF. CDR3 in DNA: TGTGCCAGCAGTAGGACAGGGGGCTATGGCTACACCTTC.

The chain's CDR3 is CATSSDRQGRNYGYTF. The CDR3 bases are TGTGCCACCAGCAGCGACCGACAGGGAAGGAACTATGGCTACACCTTC. The chain links TRBV15 to TRBJ1-2, with TRBD1 matching 7 bases. The CDR3 spans 16 residues. Germline loops: CDR1 LNHNV, CDR2 YYDKDF (reference sequence). J lost 2 bases, V lost 3 bases, and 9 bases had no gene match.

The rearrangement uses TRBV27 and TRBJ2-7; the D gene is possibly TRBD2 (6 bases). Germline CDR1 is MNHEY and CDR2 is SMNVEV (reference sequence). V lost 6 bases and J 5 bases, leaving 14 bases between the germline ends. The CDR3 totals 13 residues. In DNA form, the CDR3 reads TGTGCCAGCAGACAAGGGAGGTGGAACGAGCAGTACTTC. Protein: CASRQGRWNEQYF.

Here the CDR3 reads CSASQLAGNRQFF. Written as DNA, the CDR3 is TGCAGTGCTAGTCAACTAGCGGGAAACCGACAGTTCTTC. The rearrangement links TRBV20-1 to TRBJ2-1, with 10 bases fitting TRBD2. Germline V gene data show CDR1 as DFQATT and CDR2 as SNEGSKA (reference sequence). J lost 13 bases, V lost 3 bases, and 9 bases had no gene match. This CDR3 region has 13 residues.

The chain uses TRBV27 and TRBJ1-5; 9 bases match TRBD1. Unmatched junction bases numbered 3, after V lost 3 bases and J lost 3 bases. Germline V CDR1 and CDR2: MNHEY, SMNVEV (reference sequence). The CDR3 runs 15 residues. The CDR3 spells CASSLRTGANQPQHF. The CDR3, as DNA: TGTGCCAGCAGTTTGAGGACAGGGGCCAATCAGCCCCAGCATTTT.

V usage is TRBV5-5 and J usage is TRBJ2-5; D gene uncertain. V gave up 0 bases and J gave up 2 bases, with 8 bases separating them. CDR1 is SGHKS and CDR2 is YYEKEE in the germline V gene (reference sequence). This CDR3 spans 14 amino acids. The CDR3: CASSLAPGQETQYF. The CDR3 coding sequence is TGTGCCAGCAGCTTGGCCCCAGGTCAAGAGACCCAGTACTTC.

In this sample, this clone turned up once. CDR3 nucleotide sequence: TGTGCCAGCAGTTACGGACAGGGTGGCGGAAACACCATATATTTT. It encodes CASSYGQGGGNTIYF. The chain carries TRBV6-5 and TRBJ1-3; TRBD1 aligns across 8 bases. Germline CDR1 and CDR2: MNHEY and SVGAGI. The CDR3 has 15 amino acids. V was clipped by 2 bases and J by 4 bases; unmatched bases: 4.

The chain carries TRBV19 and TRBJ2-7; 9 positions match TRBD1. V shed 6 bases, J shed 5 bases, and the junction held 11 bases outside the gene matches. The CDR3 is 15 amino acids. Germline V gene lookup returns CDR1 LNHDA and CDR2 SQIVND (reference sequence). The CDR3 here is CASSPYRDRVNEQYF. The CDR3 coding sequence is TGTGCCAGTAGCCCTTATCGGGACAGGGTCAACGAGCAGTACTTC.

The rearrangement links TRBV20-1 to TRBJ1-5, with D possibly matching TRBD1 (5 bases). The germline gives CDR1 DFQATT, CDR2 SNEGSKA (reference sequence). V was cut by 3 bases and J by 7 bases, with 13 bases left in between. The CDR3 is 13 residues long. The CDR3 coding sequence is TGCAGTGCTAGTATAGGGGTCGGGCAGCCCCAGCATTTT. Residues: CSASIGVGQPQHF.

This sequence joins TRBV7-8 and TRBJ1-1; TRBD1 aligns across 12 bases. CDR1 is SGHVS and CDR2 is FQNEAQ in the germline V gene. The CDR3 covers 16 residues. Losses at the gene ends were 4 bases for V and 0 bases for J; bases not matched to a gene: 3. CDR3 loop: CASSWDRGQMNTEAFF. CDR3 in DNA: TGTGCCAGCAGCTGGGACAGGGGGCAGATGAACACTGAAGCTTTCTTT.

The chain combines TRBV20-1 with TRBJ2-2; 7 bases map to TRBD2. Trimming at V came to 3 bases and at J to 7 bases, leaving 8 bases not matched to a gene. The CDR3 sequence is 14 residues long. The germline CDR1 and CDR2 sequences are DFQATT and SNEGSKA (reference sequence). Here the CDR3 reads CSASRAGADGELFF. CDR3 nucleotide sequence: TGCAGTGCTAGTCGGGCGGGAGCGGACGGGGAGCTGTTTTTT.

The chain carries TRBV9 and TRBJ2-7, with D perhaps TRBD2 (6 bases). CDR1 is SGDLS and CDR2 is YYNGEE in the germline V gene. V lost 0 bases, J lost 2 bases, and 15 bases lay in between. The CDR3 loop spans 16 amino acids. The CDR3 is CASSVARDSRPYEQYF. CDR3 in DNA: TGTGCCAGCAGCGTAGCGCGGGACTCGCGTCCCTACGAGCAGTACTTC.

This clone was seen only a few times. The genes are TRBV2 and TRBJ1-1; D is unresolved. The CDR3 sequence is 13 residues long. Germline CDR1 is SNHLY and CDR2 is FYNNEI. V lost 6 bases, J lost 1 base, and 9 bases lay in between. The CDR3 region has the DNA TGTGCCAGCAGCGGGGATTGGAACACTGAAGCTTTCTTT. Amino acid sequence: CASSGDWNTEAFF.

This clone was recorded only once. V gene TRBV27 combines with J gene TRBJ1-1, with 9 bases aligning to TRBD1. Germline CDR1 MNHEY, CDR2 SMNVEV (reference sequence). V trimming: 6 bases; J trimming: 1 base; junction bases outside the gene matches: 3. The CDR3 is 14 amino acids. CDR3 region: CASSRDRANTEAFF. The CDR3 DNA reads TGTGCCAGCAGCCGGGACAGGGCGAACACTGAAGCTTTCTTT.

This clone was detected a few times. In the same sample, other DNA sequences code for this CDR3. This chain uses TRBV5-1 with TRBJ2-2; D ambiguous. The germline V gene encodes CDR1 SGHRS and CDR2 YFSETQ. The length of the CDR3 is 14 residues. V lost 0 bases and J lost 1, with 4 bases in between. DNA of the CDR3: TGCGCCAGCAGCTTGGCCTTGAACACCGGGGAGCTGTTTTTT. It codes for CASSLALNTGELFF. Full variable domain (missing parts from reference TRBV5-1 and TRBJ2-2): KAGVTQTPRYLIKTRGQQVTLSCSPISGHRSVSWYQQTPGQGLQFLFEYFSETQRNKGNFPGRFSGRQFSNSRSEMNVSTLELGDSALYLCASSLALNTGELFFGEGSRLTVL.

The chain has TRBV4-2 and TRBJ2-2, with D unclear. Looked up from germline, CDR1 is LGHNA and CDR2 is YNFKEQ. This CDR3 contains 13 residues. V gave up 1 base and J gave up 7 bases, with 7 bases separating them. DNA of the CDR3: TGTGCCAGCAGCCAAGCCCGGGTCGGGGAGCTGTTTTTT. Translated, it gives CASSQARVGELFF.

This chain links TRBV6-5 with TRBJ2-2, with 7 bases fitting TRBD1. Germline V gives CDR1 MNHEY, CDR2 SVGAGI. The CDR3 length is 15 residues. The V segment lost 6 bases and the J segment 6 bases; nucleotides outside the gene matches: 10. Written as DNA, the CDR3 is TGTGCCAGCAGCCCACCCTCTGACAGGGCCGGGGAGCTGTTTTTT. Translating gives CASSPPSDRAGELFF.

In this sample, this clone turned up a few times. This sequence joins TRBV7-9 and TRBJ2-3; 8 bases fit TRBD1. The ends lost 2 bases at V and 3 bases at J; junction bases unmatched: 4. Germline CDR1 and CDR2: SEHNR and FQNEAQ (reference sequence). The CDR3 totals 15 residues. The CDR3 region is CASSLTGGVTDTQYF. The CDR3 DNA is TGTGCCAGCAGCTTAACAGGGGGTGTAACAGATACGCAGTATTTT.